Presented here are 25 T cell receptor beta chains from one specimen sequenced in a study of post-analysis software for immune sequencing data (dated by TCRdb to between 2014 and 2017). The paper's findings and limits, for the study overall: Four or five TRBV segments, including TRBV5-6, TRBV5-1 and TRBV20-1, were significantly more frequent in patients than controls.

Library prep was done by PCR. The sequencing machine was an Illumina HiSeq 2500. Unique molecular identifiers were incorporated into TCR beta cDNA libraries to reduce PCR and sequencing biases. Starting from the raw public reads, TCRdb applied fastp trimming at Q25, assembled clones with MiXCR and retained in-frame beta chains. Each entry is one CDR3 protein sequence, shown with its most common DNA and genes. The sample table lists 650,000 to 900,000 distinct CDR3 sequences, just over 45% of them with a count of one. In total, the top ten clones hold around 4.7% of the sample. These receptors have no known antigen. The sequenced sample was blood. These receptors all come from a girl between 10 and 17 years old with multiple sclerosis.

The V and J genes are TRBV20-1 and TRBJ1-4, with 9 bases matching TRBD1. The CDR3 has 14 amino acids. Trimming took 4 bases from V and 5 from J; bases not matched to a gene: 5. Germline CDR1 DFQATT, CDR2 SNEGSKA (reference sequence). The chain's CDR3 is CSATRGQGNEKLFF. The CDR3 nucleotides are TGCAGTGCTACGAGGGGACAGGGAAATGAAAAACTGTTTTTT.

The rearrangement links TRBV20-1 to TRBJ2-5; 7 nucleotides match TRBD1. Judging by the DNA end, TRBJ2-7 fits better; the J call may be wrong. The CDR3 loop spans 16 amino acids. The germline V gene has CDR1 DFQATT and CDR2 SNEGSKA (reference sequence). Here the CDR3 reads CSARDARRDSVYEQYF. CDR3 nucleotides: TGCAGTGCTAGAGACGCTCGCCGGGACAGCGTATACGAGCAGTACTTC.

The V and J genes are TRBV20-1 and TRBJ2-5, with D possibly TRBD2 on 6 matching bases. V lost 2 bases and J lost 2, with 12 bases in between. This CDR3 contains 14 residues. Germline lookup yields CDR1 DFQATT and CDR2 SNEGSKA (reference sequence). The CDR3 sequence: CSARRASAQETQYF. CDR3 coding DNA: TGCAGTGCTAGAAGGGCTAGCGCACAAGAGACCCAGTACTTC.

V is TRBV12-3 or TRBV12-4 and J is TRBJ2-1; 8 bases align to TRBD2. With 4 bases clipped from V and 2 bases from J, the junction kept 4 bases outside the gene matches. CDR3 length: 15 residues. The CDR3 coding sequence is TGTGCCAGCAGTTCGGCTAGCGGGCCCTACAATGAGCAGTTCTTC. Its protein product is CASSSASGPYNEQFF.

This clonotype turned up a few times. The chain joins TRBV27 to TRBJ1-1, with D perhaps TRBD1 (6 bases). Germline V gene sequence: CDR1 MNHEY, CDR2 SMNVEV (reference sequence). Trimming left V 2 bases short and J 5 bases short, with 12 bases between. The CDR3 consists of 14 residues. This chain's CDR3 is CASSLGRGGTEAFF. The CDR3 region has the DNA TGTGCCAGCAGTTTAGGCAGGGGAGGGACTGAAGCTTTCTTT.

This clonotype was found a few times. The junction shows a germline mismatch at one end, possibly a read error. This chain joins TRBV29-1 and TRBJ1-1, with D perhaps matching TRBD1 (6 bases). This CDR3 is 14 amino acids long. The germline V gene has CDR1 SQVTM and CDR2 ANQGSEA. DNA of the CDR3: TGCAGCATTGACAGGAGGGCTTTGAACACTGAAGCTTTCTTT. It yields the protein CSIDRRALNTEAFF. The full variable domain, with the rest looked up from reference TRBV29-1 and TRBJ1-1, is SAVISQKPSRDICQRGTSLTIQCQVDSQVTMMFWYRQQPGQSLTLIATANQGSEATYESGFVIDKFPISRPNLTFSTLTVSNMSPEDSSIYLCSIDRRALNTEAFFGQGTRLTVV.

This clonotype was observed once. J is TRBJ1-5 and V is TRBV9, with no clear D. CDR1 is SGDLS and CDR2 is YYNGEE in the germline V gene. This CDR3 has 15 amino acids. V was shortened by 0 bases and J by 0 bases, with 7 bases between the two germline ends. Written as DNA, the CDR3 is TGTGCCAGCAGCGTAGATCACGGTAGCAATCAGCCCCAGCATTTT. It specifies CASSVDHGSNQPQHF.

The chain links TRBV20-1 to TRBJ2-5; a possible D gene is TRBD1 (5 bases). The assigned J gene may be wrong: the sequence end matches TRBJ2-7 better. From germline, CDR1 is DFQATT and CDR2 SNEGSKA (reference sequence). CDR3 length: 16 residues. The CDR3 DNA follows: TGCAGTGCTGGTCCGTATGGGGCCGCGATACGGTACGAGCAGTACTTC. It specifies CSAGPYGAAIRYEQYF.

This clonotype has only a few counts. The chain recombines TRBV4-3 with TRBJ2-1; 9 bases fit TRBD1. Germline loops: CDR1 LGHNA, CDR2 YSLEER. The CDR3 runs to 19 residues. Trimming took 3 bases from V and 8 from J; bases not matched to a gene: 20. CDR3 nucleotides: TGCGCCAGCAGCCAGAGGGGACAGGGATTCGGTTCATCATACGATGAGCAGTTCTTC. It is translated as CASSQRGQGFGSSYDEQFF.

This clonotype was recorded a few times. The J gene is TRBJ1-2, the V gene TRBV6-5; TRBD1 aligns across 10 bases. Trimming at V came to 0 bases and at J to 0 bases, leaving 1 base not matched to a gene. CDR1 is MNHEY, CDR2 SVGAGI, per germline. There are 16 residues in the CDR3. CDR3 DNA: TGTGCCAGCAGTTACTCGGGGACAGGGGCTAACTATGGCTACACCTTC. This codes for CASSYSGTGANYGYTF.

The rearrangement joins TRBV7-6 to TRBJ2-3, with 7 nucleotides matching TRBD1. V trimming: 5 bases; J trimming: 6 bases; junction bases outside the gene matches: 14. The CDR3 consists of 16 residues. Looked up from germline, CDR1 is SGHVS and CDR2 is FNYEAQ. The CDR3, as DNA: TGTGCCAGCAGCCTAGGAGGCGACAGGGTGAGGGATACGCAGTATTTT. Its protein is CASSLGGDRVRDTQYF. Using reference TRBV7-6 and TRBJ2-3 for the parts outside the CDR3, the full variable domain is GAGVSQSPRYKVTKRGQDVALRCDPISGHVSLYWYRQALGQGPEFLTYFNYEAQQDKSGLPNDRFSAERPEGSISTLTIQRTEQRDSAMYRCASSLGGDRVRDTQYFGPGTRLTVL.

This clonotype was counted a few times. This chain links TRBV7-2 with TRBJ2-1; a weak D match, TRBD2 (7 bases). CDR3 size: 17 residues. Germline assignment: CDR1 SGHTA and CDR2 FQGNSA. The germline V and J ends were trimmed by 5 bases and 1 base, with 18 bases remaining between them. The DNA of the CDR3 is TGTGCCAGCAGCCAAGGGGGGGTGGCGGATTCCTACAATGAGCAGTTCTTC. It translates to CASSQGGVADSYNEQFF.

The V gene is TRBV7-8, the J gene TRBJ2-4; tentatively, D is TRBD2 (5 bases). The DNA end favors TRBJ2-7, so the J call may be wrong. The CDR3 sequence is 14 residues long. Germline loops: CDR1 SGHVS, CDR2 FQNEAQ. The CDR3: CASSLVRDHYEQYF. DNA of the CDR3: TGTGCCAGCAGCTTAGTTCGGGATCACTACGAGCAGTACTTC.

This chain connects TRBV6-1 to TRBJ2-7; 7 bases fit TRBD1. The DNA end favors TRBJ2-5, so the J call may be wrong. Germline V lookup: CDR1 MNHNS, CDR2 SASEGT. The CDR3 sequence is 14 residues long. This chain's CDR3 is CASSGIGGAETQYF. The CDR3 DNA is TGTGCCAGCAGTGGTATAGGGGGCGCGGAGACCCAGTACTTC.

This chain uses TRBV7-9 with TRBJ2-7; D unresolved. Germline loops: CDR1 SEHNR, CDR2 FQNEAQ (reference sequence). Trimming took 1 base from V and 4 from J, leaving 8 bases between them. CDR3 length equals 13 residues. The CDR3 loop is CASSLVHTYEQYF. The CDR3 DNA reads TGTGCCAGCAGCTTAGTTCACACTTACGAGCAGTACTTC. Full variable domain (rest looked up from reference TRBV7-9 and TRBJ2-7): DTGVSQNPRHKITKRGQNVTFRCDPISEHNRLYWYRQTLGQGPEFLTYFQNEAQLEKSRLLSDRFSAERPKGSFSTLEIQRTEQGDSAMYLCASSLVHTYEQYFGPGTRLTVT.

The chain is built from TRBV14 and TRBJ2-5; 9 bases are shared with TRBD1. The length of the CDR3 is 13 residues. V lost 5 bases, J lost 5 bases, and 3 bases stayed unmatched. Germline V gives CDR1 SGHDN, CDR2 FVKESK. The CDR3 region is CASSRTGVETQYF. CDR3 sequence (DNA): TGTGCCAGCAGCAGGACAGGGGTGGAGACCCAGTACTTC.

The gene calls are TRBV7-2 and TRBJ2-5, with a tentative D call TRBD2 (6 bases). There are 15 residues in the CDR3. Looked up from germline, CDR1 is SGHTA and CDR2 is FQGNSA. Deletions cut 1 base from V and 1 base from J, with 10 bases between. In DNA, the CDR3 is TGTGCCAGCAGCTTAGGGGACTTGGGCCAAGAGACCCAGTACTTC. As protein: CASSLGDLGQETQYF.

This clonotype was recorded a few times. This sequence joins TRBV29-1 and TRBJ2-5, with D perhaps matching TRBD1 (7 bases). Germline CDR1 SQVTM, CDR2 ANQGSEA. This CDR3 region has 14 residues. V lost 1 base and J 4 bases, leaving 13 bases between the germline ends. CDR3 residues: CSVEGAGQPETQYF. For the CDR3, the DNA is TGCAGCGTTGAAGGCGCGGGACAGCCAGAGACCCAGTACTTC.

This chain links TRBV20-1 with TRBJ2-5, with TRBD2 matching 8 bases. This CDR3 has 16 residues. The V gene's germline CDR1 is DFQATT and CDR2 SNEGSKA (reference sequence). Unmatched junction bases numbered 14, after V lost 3 bases and J lost 5 bases. The CDR3 sequence is CSARIRRPGREETQYF. CDR3 sequence (DNA): TGCAGTGCTAGGATAAGGAGACCCGGGAGGGAGGAGACCCAGTACTTC.

The gene calls are TRBV18 and TRBJ1-2; D unclear. V was trimmed by 5 bases and J by 2 bases, leaving 12 bases between them. In germline, CDR1 is KGHSH, CDR2 LQKENI. This CDR3 comprises 14 residues. This CDR3 is CASSFTGLNYGYTF. The DNA for the CDR3 is TGTGCCAGCTCATTTACCGGTCTAAACTATGGCTACACCTTC.

The chain is built from TRBV12-3 or TRBV12-4 and TRBJ2-5, with a weak D call TRBD2 (6 bases). The J call could be wrong; TRBJ2-7 is a better fit for the DNA end. CDR3 length: 15 amino acids. This CDR3 is CASSLSWRGTGEQYF. DNA for the CDR3: TGTGCCAGCAGTTTAAGTTGGCGGGGAACGGGCGAGCAGTACTTC.

V usage is TRBV6-5 and J usage is TRBJ2-1; the D call may be TRBD1 or TRBD2 (5 bases each). Germline values: CDR1 MNHEY, CDR2 SVGAGI. V was cut by 0 bases and J by 5 bases, with 11 bases left in between. CDR3 length: 15 residues. The CDR3 DNA reads TGTGCCAGCAGTTACTCCGGGGCGGACAACAATGAGCAGTTCTTC. This translates into CASSYSGADNNEQFF.

In its sample, this clonotype was seen a few times. CDR3 in amino acids: CASSCGPMNTEAFF. CDR3 in DNA: TGTGCCAGCAGCTGTGGACCGATGAACACTGAAGCTTTCTTT. The gene calls are TRBV7-2 and TRBJ1-1; D unclear. V was trimmed by 4 bases and J by 0 bases, leaving 9 bases between them. The CDR3 has 14 residues. Germline V gene data show CDR1 as SGHTA and CDR2 as FQGNSA.

The CDR3 sequence: CASSLAGTSGSGYNEQFF. In DNA, the CDR3 is TGCGCCAGCAGCTTGGCGGGGACTAGCGGGAGTGGTTACAATGAGCAGTTCTTC. This sequence joins TRBV5-1 and TRBJ2-1, with TRBD2 matching 14 bases. The CDR3 has 18 amino acids. Per germline, CDR1 SGHRS and CDR2 YFSETQ. The J segment lost 4 bases and the V segment lost 0 bases, leaving 6 bases of the junction unmatched.

The chain joins TRBV6-5 to TRBJ2-7, with TRBD1 matching 7 bases. V was pared by 5 bases and J by 8 bases, with 3 bases of the junction left unmatched. CDR1 is MNHEY and CDR2 is SVGAGI in the germline V gene. CDR3 length: 11 amino acids. The CDR3 sequence: CASSRDRKQYV. In DNA form, the CDR3 reads TGTGCCAGCAGTAGGGACAGAAAGCAGTACGTC.